Here is one T cell receptor beta chain with its context. The data originate from a study of CD8+ T cells in alopecia areata. The treatment was: oral pan-JAK inhibitor, 5-10 mg twice daily. cDNA prepared by RNA extraction and subsequent reverse transcription served as the template for sequencing. Here immunoSEQ multiplex PCR was the method, and the copy in TCRdb shows in-frame clones only, minus some. The table includes 200,000 or so clones, approximately 45% detected once. The V gene's germline CDR1 is GTSNPN and CDR2 SVGIG (reference sequence). V was trimmed by 3 bases and J by 4 bases, leaving 13 bases between them. CDR3 length: 13 residues.

The receptor comes from a human donor with alopecia areata. The starting material was CD4+ T cells sorted from blood, obtained around week 36, from a patient treated with tofacitinib. The gene calls are TRBV30 and TRBJ2-7; D might be TRBD2 (6 bases). The CDR3 spells CAWRTAGTYEQYF. CDR3 nucleotide sequence: TGTGCCTGGAGGACGGCCGGGACTTACGAGCAGTACTTC. Full variable domain (rest looked up from reference TRBV30 and TRBJ2-7): SQTIHQWPATLVQPVGSPLSLECTVEGTSNPNLYWYRQAAGRGLQLLFYSVGIGQISSEVPQNLSASRPQDRQFILSSKKLLLSDSGFYLCAWRTAGTYEQYFGPGTRLTVT.